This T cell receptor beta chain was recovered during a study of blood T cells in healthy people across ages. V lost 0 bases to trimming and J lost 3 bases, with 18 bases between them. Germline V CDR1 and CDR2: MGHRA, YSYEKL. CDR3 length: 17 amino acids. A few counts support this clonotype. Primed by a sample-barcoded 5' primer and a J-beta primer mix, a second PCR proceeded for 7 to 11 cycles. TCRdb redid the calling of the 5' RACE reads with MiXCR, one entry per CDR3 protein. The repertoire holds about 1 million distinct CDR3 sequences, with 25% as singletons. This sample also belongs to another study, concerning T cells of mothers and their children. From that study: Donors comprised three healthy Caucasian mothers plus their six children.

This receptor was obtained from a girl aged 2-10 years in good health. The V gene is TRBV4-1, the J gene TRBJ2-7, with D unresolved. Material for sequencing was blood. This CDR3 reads CASSQDFGGSTFYEQYF. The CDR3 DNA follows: TGCGCCAGCAGCCAAGACTTTGGCGGATCTACCTTCTACGAGCAGTACTTC.